The next 20 T cell receptor beta chains were all read from a single sample in a study of blood T cell repertoires in COVID-19. TCRdb's table, derived via immunoSEQ multiplex PCR, lists solely in-frame clones and lacks some. The table has around 150,000 clones, around 92% seen once. Sequencing was done on a sample of peripheral blood. The receptor set was obtained from a man in his thirties or forties with COVID-19, enrolled during active disease.

The chain links TRBV7-9 to TRBJ2-2; D remains unclear. V lost 0 bases and J lost 9, with 8 bases in between. The germline V gene encodes CDR1 SEHNR and CDR2 FQNEAQ (reference sequence). The CDR3 is 13 residues long. CDR3 in amino acids: CASSLAISRELFF. As DNA, the CDR3 is TGTGCCAGCAGCTTAGCTATCAGTCGGGAGCTGTTTTTT. Based on the CDR3 plus reference TRBV7-9 and TRBJ2-2, the full variable domain is DTGVSQNPRHKITKRGQNVTFRCDPISEHNRLYWYRQTLGQGPEFLTYFQNEAQLEKSRLLSDRFSAERPKGSFSTLEIQRTEQGDSAMYLCASSLAISRELFFGEGSRLTVL.

This rearrangement joins TRBV24-1 to TRBJ2-1; 9 bases line up with TRBD1. Per germline, CDR1 KGHDR and CDR2 SFDVKD. J lost 9 bases, V lost 3 bases, and 11 bases had no gene match. This CDR3 is built from 16 residues. Written as DNA, the CDR3 is TGTGCCACCAGTGATATGGCCGGGACAGGGCCGATTGAGCAGTTCTTC. Its protein is CATSDMAGTGPIEQFF.

The chain uses TRBV6-1 and TRBJ1-6, with 9 bases that match TRBD1. The J segment lost 9 bases and the V segment lost 4 bases, leaving 10 bases of the junction unmatched. The CDR3 loop spans 16 amino acids. Germline loops: CDR1 MNHNS, CDR2 SASEGT. CDR3: CASSVSWDRAFSPLHF. The CDR3 DNA reads as TGTGCCAGCAGTGTAAGCTGGGACAGGGCCTTTTCACCCCTCCACTTT.

The rearrangement uses TRBV19 and TRBJ1-5; D remains unclear. This CDR3 region has 13 residues. Germline V CDR1 and CDR2: LNHDA, SQIVND (reference sequence). With 2 bases removed from V and 4 bases from J, the gap between germline ends came to 6 bases. CDR3 in amino acids: CASSITYNQPQHF. CDR3 in DNA: TGTGCCAGTAGTATAACTTATAATCAGCCCCAGCATTTT.

J is TRBJ2-5 and V is TRBV6-6; D might be TRBD2 (7 bases). Germline CDR1 MNHNY, CDR2 SVGAGI (reference sequence). V lost 7 bases and J 2 bases, leaving 14 bases between the germline ends. CDR3 length: 14 amino acids. CDR3 sequence: CASTLGGGQETQYF. For the CDR3, the DNA is TGTGCCAGCACCCTAGGGGGGGGACAAGAGACCCAGTACTTC.

In this sample, this clone turned up a few times. The V and J genes are TRBV28 and TRBJ1-2; D is unresolved. This CDR3 is 14 amino acids long. The germline gives CDR1 MDHEN, CDR2 SYDVKM. The V gene lost 2 bases and the J gene lost 2 bases, with 9 bases spanning the gap. CDR3: CASSLVQANYGYTF. The CDR3 DNA follows: TGTGCCAGCAGTTTAGTCCAGGCCAACTATGGCTACACCTTC.

The V and J genes are TRBV4-3 and TRBJ2-2; TRBD1 matches at 10 bases. The CDR3 runs 17 residues. After removal of 0 bases from V and 4 bases from J, the junction contained 5 bases not matched to a gene. The germline gives CDR1 LGHNA, CDR2 YSLEER. CDR3: CASSQDYGQGVTGELFF. DNA for the CDR3: TGCGCCAGCAGCCAAGATTATGGACAGGGGGTCACCGGGGAGCTGTTTTTT.

J is TRBJ2-7 and V is TRBV19, with 12 bases fitting TRBD1. Germline lookup yields CDR1 LNHDA and CDR2 SQIVND (reference sequence). V shed 5 bases, J shed 5 bases, and the junction held 7 bases outside the gene matches. The CDR3 extends over 15 amino acids. CDR3 region: CASSPAGTGGDEQYF. DNA for the CDR3: TGTGCCAGTAGTCCTGCCGGGACAGGGGGCGACGAGCAGTACTTC. The variable domain in full, with the rest retrieved from reference TRBV19 and TRBJ2-7, is DGGITQSPKYLFRKEGQNVTLSCEQNLNHDAMYWYRQDPGQGLRLIYYSQIVNDFQKGDIAEGYSVSREKKESFPLTVTSAQKNPTAFYLCASSPAGTGGDEQYFGPGTRLTVT.

The V gene is TRBV18, the J gene TRBJ2-5; D is possibly TRBD1 (6 bases). Trimming took off 5 bases at V and 5 bases at J, with 21 bases between the two ends. The CDR3 totals 16 residues. The germline V gene has CDR1 KGHSH and CDR2 LQKENI. The DNA of the CDR3 is TGTGCCAGCTCATTTCAAAGCAGGGGCGCAGGGGAGACCCAGTACTTC. This translates into CASSFQSRGAGETQYF.

This clone was recorded once. This chain connects TRBV18 to TRBJ1-4; TRBD1 might be the D (5 bases). Per the germline V gene, CDR1 is KGHSH and CDR2 is LQKENI. V lost 4 bases and J 0 bases, leaving 12 bases between the germline ends. The CDR3 length is 16 residues. As DNA, the CDR3 is TGTGCCAGCTCACTTAACGACAGTCCAACTAATGAAAAACTGTTTTTT. This sequence encodes CASSLNDSPTNEKLFF.

The chain joins TRBV5-6 to TRBJ2-1; TRBD2 matches 10 bases. The trim removed 2 bases at V and 9 bases at J, leaving 5 bases unmatched. The length of the CDR3 is 14 residues. Looked up from germline, CDR1 is SGHDT and CDR2 is YYEEEE. The CDR3 reads CASSFSGRATEQFF. The CDR3 DNA follows: TGTGCCAGCAGCTTCAGCGGGAGGGCCACTGAGCAGTTCTTC.

J is TRBJ1-1 and V is TRBV10-2, with D possibly matching TRBD1 (5 bases). There are 16 residues in the CDR3. CDR1 and CDR2 from the germline V gene are WSHSY and SAAADI. Trimming stripped 7 bases from V and 4 bases from J, with 22 bases between. The CDR3 nucleotides read TGCGCCAGCACCTCTGTGGCGGGGGGTCAGGGCACTGAAGCTTTCTTT. Translated: CASTSVAGGQGTEAFF.

V is TRBV7-2 and J is TRBJ1-1, with D maybe TRBD1 (6 bases). The germline V gene has CDR1 SGHTA and CDR2 FQGNSA. V was pared by 2 bases and J by 1 base, with 14 bases between. The CDR3 runs 16 residues. Written as DNA, the CDR3 is TGTGCCAGCAGCTTATTTTGGGTCAGGGGGAACACTGAAGCTTTCTTT. This encodes CASSLFWVRGNTEAFF. Based on the CDR3 plus reference TRBV7-2 and TRBJ1-1, the full variable domain is GAGVSQSPSNKVTEKGKDVELRCDPISGHTALYWYRQSLGQGLEFLIYFQGNSAPDKSGLPSDRFSAERTGGSVSTLTIQRTQQEDSAVYLCASSLFWVRGNTEAFFGQGTRLTVV.

The chain is built from TRBV2 and TRBJ2-5; no clear D. Trimming took 3 bases from V and 2 from J, leaving 13 bases between them. The CDR3 covers 15 residues. The germline V gene encodes CDR1 SNHLY and CDR2 FYNNEI. The CDR3 DNA reads TGTGCCAGCAGTGATCTAGGTGCCCCGCAAGAGACCCAGTACTTC. This codes for CASSDLGAPQETQYF. Complete variable domain (other parts from reference TRBV2 and TRBJ2-5): EPEVTQTPSHQVTQMGQEVILRCVPISNHLYFYWYRQILGQKVEFLVSFYNNEISEKSEIFDDQFSVERPDGSNFTLKIRSTKLEDSAMYFCASSDLGAPQETQYFGPGTRLLVL.

The chain employs TRBV2 and TRBJ1-4; 8 bases agree with TRBD1. Germline loops: CDR1 SNHLY, CDR2 FYNNEI. Trimming took 8 bases from V and 13 from J; bases not matched to a gene: 9. CDR3 length: 12 amino acids. This chain's CDR3 is CASGQGQLRLFF. The DNA for the CDR3 is TGTGCCAGCGGACAGGGTCAATTACGACTGTTTTTT.

CDR3: CASSLALDGGLFF. CDR3 DNA: TGTGCCAGCAGCTTAGCGTTAGACGGCGGACTGTTTTTT. V is TRBV7-6 and J is TRBJ1-4, with D unresolved. Germline V gene sequence: CDR1 SGHVS, CDR2 FNYEAQ. The CDR3 extends over 13 amino acids. The V end lost 0 bases, the J end lost 13 bases, and 12 bases lay between the germline ends. The full variable domain, its missing parts supplied by reference TRBV7-6 and TRBJ1-4, is GAGVSQSPRYKVTKRGQDVALRCDPISGHVSLYWYRQALGQGPEFLTYFNYEAQQDKSGLPNDRFSAERPEGSISTLTIQRTEQRDSAMYRCASSLALDGGLFFGSGTQLSVL.

The chain joins TRBV10-1 to TRBJ2-7; a possible D gene is TRBD2 (6 bases). The germline CDR1 and CDR2 sequences are WNHNN and SYGVQD (reference sequence). This CDR3 has 15 amino acids. The V and J ends lost 0 bases and 5 bases respectively, with 14 bases between them. CDR3 nucleotides: TGCGCCAGCAGTGAGTCGGAAAGGAGGGGCCACGAGCAGTACTTC. This translates into CASSESERRGHEQYF.

The J gene is TRBJ2-1, the V gene TRBV19, with 10 bases matching TRBD2. Per the germline V gene, CDR1 is LNHDA and CDR2 is SQIVND (reference sequence). V shed 8 bases and J 8 bases; nucleotides not matched to a gene: 9. The CDR3 is 14 residues long. The chain's CDR3 is CASPSGSERDEQFF. For the CDR3, the DNA is TGTGCCAGTCCTAGCGGGAGCGAAAGGGATGAGCAGTTCTTC.

This clone was seen many times. The J gene is TRBJ2-1, the V gene TRBV27; 11 bases are a match to TRBD2. Trimming at V came to 6 bases and at J to 2 bases, leaving 3 bases not matched to a gene. In germline, CDR1 is MNHEY, CDR2 SMNVEV (reference sequence). The CDR3 spans 15 residues. This CDR3 is CASSGTSGTYNEQFF. The CDR3 bases are TGTGCCAGCAGCGGGACTAGCGGTACCTACAATGAGCAGTTCTTC.

V gene TRBV6-2 or TRBV6-3 combines with J gene TRBJ1-5; D remains unclear. V lost 1 base to trimming and J lost 1 base, with 11 bases between them. CDR3 length: 16 residues. Germline V CDR1 and CDR2: MNHEY, SVGEGT. The CDR3: CASSYLGGGSNQPQHF. For the CDR3, the DNA is TGTGCCAGCAGTTACTTAGGCGGCGGCAGCAATCAGCCCCAGCATTTT.